The rows below give T cell receptor beta chains drawn from one sample of a study. From the reads, TCRdb called clonotypes with MiXCR, one entry per CDR3 protein. The data contain about 5,800 distinct CDR3 sequences, over 9% of them seen just once; the ten biggest clones take up 5% to 5.5%. The sample comprised CD4+ T cells from synovial fluid. All receptors derive from a human donor with rheumatoid arthritis. Both conserved end residues are part of each CDR3. A D gene is named only where the DNA matches it firmly. A row's size may be missing; if present it is once, few, many or a size class.

v_gene	d_gene	abundance	j_gene	CDR3aa	CDR3nt
TRBV6-1	NA	many	TRBJ2-1	CASSEQVVGNFYNEQFF	TGTGCCAGCAGTGAACAGGTCGTAGGTAACTTCTACAATGAGCAGTTCTTC
TRBV19	NA	few	TRBJ2-3	CASTKRASPSTDTQYF	TGTGCCAGTACTAAGCGGGCGTCTCCTTCCACAGATACGCAGTATTTT
TRBV6-1	TRBD2	medium-sized	TRBJ2-1	CASSEGIVSGSSYNEQFF	TGTGCCAGCAGTGAAGGTATAGTGAGCGGGAGCAGTTACAATGAGCAGTTCTTC
TRBV15	NA	many	TRBJ2-7	CATSRDVSTLTYEQYF	TGTGCCACCAGCAGAGATGTGAGCACCCTCACCTACGAGCAGTACTTC
TRBV20-1	NA	medium-sized	TRBJ2-7	CSAARVIDSLTYEQYF	TGCAGTGCTGCCCGCGTGATAGACTCGTTAACCTACGAGCAGTACTTC
TRBV7-3	NA	once	TRBJ1-1	CASSLVGMNTEAFF	TGTGCCAGCAGCTTAGTTGGAATGAACACTGAAGCTTTCTTT
TRBV5-4	NA	many	TRBJ2-7	CASTKKGAASYEQYF	TGTGCCAGCACCAAAAAAGGGGCAGCTTCCTACGAGCAGTACTTC
TRBV12-3/TRBV12-4	TRBD2	many	TRBJ2-2	CASSSLAGVTGELFF	TGTGCCAGCAGCTCTCTAGCGGGAGTCACCGGGGAGCTGTTTTTT
TRBV28	TRBD1	few	TRBJ1-2	CASTLGDRSYGYTF	TGTGCCAGCACCCTGGGGGACAGGTCCTATGGCTACACCTTC
TRBV7-3	NA	many	TRBJ2-3	CASSGGPSSGDTQYF	TGTGCCAGCAGCGGTGGGCCATCTTCGGGAGATACGCAGTATTTT
TRBV6-1	NA	many	TRBJ1-5	CASGLVPGGNQPQHF	TGTGCCAGCGGTCTAGTACCGGGTGGCAATCAGCCCCAGCATTTT
TRBV6-1	NA	NA	TRBJ1-4	CASNTPVINEKLFF	TGTGCCAGCAATACGCCAGTAATTAATGAAAAACTGTTTTTT
TRBV10-2	TRBD2	many	TRBJ2-3	CASRLAGMTDTQYF	TGCGCCAGCAGACTAGCGGGAATGACAGATACGCAGTATTTT
TRBV3-1	NA	many	TRBJ2-6	CASSQISGANVLTF	TGTGCCAGCAGCCAAATCTCTGGGGCCAACGTCCTGACTTTC
TRBV18	TRBD1	few	TRBJ1-4	CASSPMVGQVHEKLFF	TGTGCCAGCTCACCGATGGTGGGACAGGTACATGAAAAACTGTTTTTT
TRBV6-1	TRBD2	NA	TRBJ2-1	CASSAGTSGREQFF	TGTGCCAGCAGTGCCGGGACTAGCGGGAGGGAGCAGTTCTTC
TRBV18	TRBD1	medium-sized	TRBJ2-5	CASSATGGAPETQYF	TGTGCCAGCTCAGCGACAGGGGGCGCCCCGGAGACCCAGTACTTC
TRBV29-1	NA	medium-sized	TRBJ2-2	CSVGQGTTGELFF	TGCAGCGTAGGGCAGGGAACCACCGGGGAGCTGTTTTTT
TRBV28	NA	many	TRBJ2-1	CASSLIDREQFF	TGTGCCAGCAGTTTAATTGACCGGGAGCAGTTCTTC
TRBV19	TRBD2	NA	TRBJ2-2	CASTEAGVVGGELFF	TGTGCCAGTACGGAGGCGGGAGTCGTTGGCGGGGAGCTGTTTTTT
TRBV7-3	NA	medium-sized	TRBJ2-3	CASSLGSGFTSSTDTQYF	TGTGCCAGCAGCTTAGGATCCGGGTTCACATCTAGCACAGATACGCAGTATTTT
TRBV5-1	TRBD1	few	TRBJ1-6	CASNPGQYNSPLHF	TGCGCCAGCAACCCGGGACAGTATAATTCACCCCTCCACTTT
TRBV7-2	NA	medium-sized	TRBJ1-2	CASSFSTTVLYGYTF	TGTGCCAGCAGCTTTAGCACCACAGTATTATATGGCTACACCTTC
TRBV18	NA	many	TRBJ1-1	CASSPRDPNMNTEAFF	TGTGCCAGCTCCCCCCGAGATCCTAACATGAACACTGAAGCTTTCTTT
TRBV7-3	NA	NA	TRBJ2-1	CASSLNSGEQF	TGTGCCAGCAGCTTAAACTCCGGAGAGCAGTTC
TRBV6-1	TRBD2	medium-sized	TRBJ2-1	CASSEGTSDYNEQFF	TGTGCCAGCAGTGAAGGCACTAGCGACTACAATGAGCAGTTCTTC
TRBV3-1	TRBD1	NA	TRBJ1-2	CASSLGQRYGYTF	TGTGCCAGCAGCCTGGGACAGCGTTATGGCTACACCTTC
TRBV29-1	NA	few	TRBJ1-1	CSVVSDFNTEAFF	TGCAGCGTTGTCTCTGACTTCAACACTGAAGCTTTCTTT
TRBV19	TRBD1	medium-sized	TRBJ2-1	CASSPGTGSYNEQFF	TGTGCCAGTTCCCCCGGGACAGGGAGCTACAATGAGCAGTTCTTC
TRBV2	NA	medium-sized	TRBJ2-4	CASSEAGLDHAGTKNIQYF	TGTGCCAGCAGTGAAGCGGGACTCGATCATGCAGGGACCAAAAACATTCAGTACTTC
TRBV18	NA	many	TRBJ1-4	CASSEHDLTVNEKLFF	TGTGCCAGCTCAGAACACGACTTAACAGTCAATGAAAAACTGTTTTTT
TRBV18	TRBD1	many	TRBJ2-2	CASSLNDRVITGELFF	TGTGCCAGCTCACTAAACGACAGGGTCATAACCGGGGAGCTGTTTTTT
TRBV18	NA	many	TRBJ2-3	CASSPGSGTDTQYF	TGTGCCAGCTCACCAGGAAGTGGGACAGATACGCAGTATTTT
TRBV11-1	NA	medium-sized	TRBJ2-3	CASSLASVGSDTQYF	TGTGCCAGCAGCTTAGCCTCGGTAGGGTCAGATACGCAGTATTTT
TRBV7-3	TRBD1	few	TRBJ1-1	CASSLQPLRGRGNTEAFF	TGTGCCAGCAGCTTGCAGCCACTCAGGGGGCGGGGGAACACTGAAGCTTTCTTT
TRBV28	NA	many	TRBJ1-1	CASSLPSGVTEAFF	TGTGCCAGCAGTTTACCCTCAGGGGTCACTGAAGCTTTCTTT
TRBV6-1	TRBD2	medium-sized	TRBJ2-7	CASSEGASGYEQYF	TGTGCCAGCAGTGAAGGGGCTAGCGGCTACGAGCAGTACTTC
TRBV18	NA	medium-sized	TRBJ1-4	CASSPSDLQATNEKLFF	TGTGCCAGCTCACCAAGTGATTTACAGGCAACTAATGAAAAACTGTTTTTT
TRBV18	NA	medium-sized	TRBJ2-3	CASSPNEAITDTQYF	TGTGCCAGCTCACCGAACGAAGCAATCACAGATACGCAGTATTTT
TRBV18	NA	many	TRBJ2-7	CASSALVVGTYEQYF	TGTGCCAGCTCAGCGCTCGTTGTAGGGACCTACGAGCAGTACTTC
TRBV18	TRBD1	medium-sized	TRBJ2-7	CASSLGTGEREQYF	TGTGCCAGCTCACTCGGGACAGGGGAGCGCGAGCAGTACTTC
TRBV10-2	NA	many	TRBJ1-1	CASSEAPLGTEAFF	TGCGCCAGCAGTGAGGCCCCGTTGGGTACTGAAGCTTTCTTT
TRBV7-8	TRBD1	many	TRBJ2-7	CASSLRTGGNEQYF	TGTGCCAGCAGCTTACGGACAGGGGGTAACGAGCAGTACTTC
TRBV18	NA	many	TRBJ2-7	CASSSGTWGSEQYF	TGTGCCAGCTCATCCGGGACCTGGGGGTCCGAGCAGTACTTC
TRBV27	NA	NA	TRBJ2-7	CASPLYEQYF	TGTGCCAGCCCCCTTTACGAGCAGTACTTC
TRBV18	NA	NA	TRBJ1-4	CVSSPRVDEKLFF	TGTGTCAGCTCACCACGGGTAGATGAAAAACTGTTTTTT
TRBV24-1	NA	many	TRBJ2-3	CATGAATSTDTQYF	TGTGCCACCGGAGCGGCAACTAGCACAGATACGCAGTATTTT
TRBV10-3	NA	NA	TRBJ1-1	CAMSGLNTEAFF	TGTGCCATGTCAGGGTTGAACACTGAAGCTTTCTTT
TRBV6-1	TRBD1	NA	TRBJ1-3	CASKRDSSSGNTIYF	TGTGCCAGCAAAAGGGACAGCAGCTCTGGAAACACCATATATTTT
TRBV5-6	NA	NA	TRBJ2-6	CASSLGGLGANVLTF	TGTGCCAGCAGCTTGGGGGGGTTAGGGGCCAACGTCCTGACTTTC
TRBV11-2	NA	many	TRBJ2-1	CASSLDPPTNTVNNEQFF	TGTGCCAGCAGCTTAGACCCTCCAACTAACACGGTGAACAATGAGCAGTTCTTC
TRBV12-3/TRBV12-4	TRBD2	many	TRBJ2-5	CASSDLAGVTETQYF	TGTGCCAGCAGTGATCTAGCGGGAGTAACAGAGACCCAGTACTTC
TRBV6-2/TRBV6-3	NA	many	TRBJ1-2	CASSPTGMYGYTF	TGTGCCAGCAGCCCGACAGGAATGTATGGCTACACCTTC
TRBV10-2	NA	many	TRBJ1-1	CASSENSWGSGSTEAFF	TGCGCCAGCAGTGAGAATAGCTGGGGTTCGGGTAGTACTGAAGCTTTCTTT
TRBV3-1	NA	many	TRBJ1-1	CASSLTDTNTEAFF	TGTGCCAGCAGCCTAACGGACACGAACACTGAAGCTTTCTTT
TRBV29-1	NA	medium-sized	TRBJ2-7	CSALHQSSYEQYF	TGCAGCGCCCTACACCAGAGCTCCTACGAGCAGTACTTC